Listed here are 26 T cell receptor beta chains from one sample, sequenced in a study of blood T cell repertoires in COVID-19. Repertoires were generated with immunoSEQ multiplex PCR, while TCRdb's copy carries only in-frame clones and drops some. Here the sample spans fewer than 500,000 clones, 70% to 90% being singletons. Input material: PBMCs or T cells enriched from blood (not recorded which). These receptors came from a young woman with acute COVID-19.

The chain combines TRBV5-3 with TRBJ2-5, with D tentatively TRBD2 (6 bases). TRBV5-3 is an ORF; its function is uncertain. V was trimmed by 5 bases and J by 1 base, leaving 15 bases between them. This CDR3 comprises 15 residues. The DNA of the CDR3 is TGTGCCAGAAGGACGGGACTTCCAACCCAAGAGACCCAGTACTTC. Amino acid sequence: CARRTGLPTQETQYF.

The chain is built from TRBV5-1 and TRBJ1-4; maybe TRBD1 (6 bases). V was trimmed by 2 bases and J by 6 bases, leaving 11 bases between them. This CDR3 region has 14 residues. Germline V gene lookup returns CDR1 SGHRS and CDR2 YFSETQ. The CDR3 protein is CASSFTGRDEKLFF. In DNA, the CDR3 is TGCGCCAGCAGCTTCACAGGGAGGGATGAAAAACTGTTTTTT. The variable domain in full, completed from reference TRBV5-1 and TRBJ1-4, reads KAGVTQTPRYLIKTRGQQVTLSCSPISGHRSVSWYQQTPGQGLQFLFEYFSETQRNKGNFPGRFSGRQFSNSRSEMNVSTLELGDSALYLCASSFTGRDEKLFFGSGTQLSVL.

In its sample, this clone was seen a few times. The V and J genes are TRBV19 and TRBJ2-2; D perhaps matches TRBD2 (7 bases). The CDR3 extends over 13 amino acids. Trimming removed 6 bases at V and 5 bases at J, with 10 bases between. Looked up from germline, CDR1 is LNHDA and CDR2 is SQIVND (reference sequence). In DNA, the CDR3 is TGTGCCAGTAGAAAGGGGGGGACCGGGGAGCTGTTTTTT. Protein product: CASRKGGTGELFF.

This chain connects TRBV7-9 to TRBJ1-3; 8 bases agree with TRBD1. The CDR3 has 16 amino acids. Trimming took 5 bases from V and 1 from J; bases not matched to a gene: 7. The V gene's germline CDR1 is SEHNR and CDR2 FQNEAQ (reference sequence). The DNA for the CDR3 is TGTGCCAGCAGCCTACAGGGGGTCAGGTCTGGAAACACCATATATTTT. It is translated as CASSLQGVRSGNTIYF.

The genes are TRBV14 and TRBJ2-1; D unclear. Germline CDR1 SGHDN, CDR2 FVKESK. V dropped 4 bases and J dropped 3 bases, with 10 bases sitting between them. The CDR3 is 14 residues long. CDR3 nucleotides: TGTGCCAGCAGCCCAAGACTGAACTACAATGAGCAGTTCTTC. This gives the protein CASSPRLNYNEQFF.

The chain has TRBV9 and TRBJ2-7; D remains unclear. The V end lost 0 bases, the J end lost 2 bases, and 15 bases lay between the germline ends. The CDR3 consists of 16 residues. Germline assignment: CDR1 SGDLS and CDR2 YYNGEE. In nucleotides, the CDR3 is TGTGCCAGCAGCGTAGGGTCTGCAACAGTCCCCTACGAGCAGTACTTC. Its protein is CASSVGSATVPYEQYF.

The chain links TRBV19 to TRBJ2-2; 10 nucleotides match TRBD1. CDR1 is LNHDA and CDR2 is SQIVND in the germline V gene (reference sequence). This CDR3 is built from 14 residues. The V gene end was trimmed by 6 bases and the J gene end by 5 bases; junction bases not matched to a gene: 3. The chain's CDR3 is CASSGTGVTGELFF. The CDR3 coding sequence is TGTGCCAGTAGCGGGACAGGGGTTACCGGGGAGCTGTTTTTT.

The CDR3 reads CASSQVKASGQTQYF. CDR3 nucleotides: TGTGCCAGCAGCCAAGTTAAGGCGTCGGGTCAGACCCAGTACTTC. The V gene is TRBV3-1 (or the pseudogene TRBV3-2), the J gene TRBJ2-5; no clear D. Germline lookup yields CDR1 LGHDT and CDR2 YNNKEL (reference sequence). The CDR3 is 15 amino acids. Between the trimmed V and J ends, which lost 1 base and 6 bases, there was a span of 15 bases.

Notes on this clone: Other nucleotide sequences in the sample specify the same CDR3. J is TRBJ1-1 and V is TRBV10-3; D possibly corresponds to TRBD1 (6 bases). The CDR3 has 15 amino acids. V lost 2 bases and J 0 bases, leaving 10 bases between the germline ends. CDR1 ENHRY and CDR2 SYGVKD come from the germline V gene. The chain's CDR3 is CAISETGQLNTEAFF. For the CDR3, the DNA is TGTGCCATCAGTGAGACCGGACAGCTGAACACTGAAGCTTTCTTT.

This sequence joins TRBV29-1 and TRBJ1-2, with 8 bases fitting TRBD1. Germline trimming cut 6 bases from V and 3 bases from J; bases unmatched to any gene: 9. Germline-derived CDR1 and CDR2 are SQVTM and ANQGSEA. This CDR3 has 14 residues. This CDR3 reads CSVPTPTGDYGYTF. The CDR3 nucleotides read TGCAGCGTGCCGACCCCGACAGGGGACTATGGCTACACCTTC.

The chain carries TRBV12-3 or TRBV12-4 and TRBJ2-7, with D possibly matching TRBD2 (6 bases). There are 13 residues in the CDR3. Between the trimmed V and J ends, which lost 5 bases and 5 bases, there was a span of 13 bases. CDR3 in DNA: TGTGCCAGCAGTCGCGGAGGGGCCCACGAGCAGTACTTC. This gives the protein CASSRGGAHEQYF.

The chain carries TRBV6-5 and TRBJ2-3; 7 bases agree with TRBD1. Germline CDR1 is MNHEY and CDR2 is SVGAGI. CDR3 length: 14 amino acids. V lost 8 bases and J lost 4; bases outside the gene matches: 9. CDR3 region: CASATGILSDTQYF. The CDR3 region has the DNA TGTGCCAGCGCGACAGGGATTCTCTCAGATACGCAGTATTTT.

The V gene is TRBV27, the J gene TRBJ2-1; 16 nucleotides match TRBD2. J gave up 10 bases and V 1 base, and 28 bases lay outside the gene matches. This CDR3 is built from 24 residues. Germline-derived CDR1 and CDR2 are MNHEY and SMNVEV (reference sequence). The CDR3 sequence: CASSLFLGEWSLGTSGRAGGEQFF. DNA for the CDR3: TGTGCCAGCAGTTTATTCCTCGGGGAATGGTCGTTGGGGACTAGCGGGAGGGCCGGTGGGGAGCAGTTCTTC.

The rearrangement joins TRBV7-9 to TRBJ1-1; D not certain. V lost 0 bases to trimming and J lost 6 bases, with 8 bases between them. Germline V gene lookup returns CDR1 SEHNR and CDR2 FQNEAQ (reference sequence). The CDR3 is 13 amino acids. CDR3 protein: CASSLAGSSEAFF. CDR3 coding DNA: TGTGCCAGCAGCTTAGCGGGCAGTTCTGAAGCTTTCTTT.

The chain links TRBV5-6 to TRBJ1-6; 7 bases are a match to TRBD1. From germline, CDR1 is SGHDT and CDR2 YYEEEE. The CDR3 spans 17 residues. J gave up 1 base and V 1 base, and 5 bases lay outside the gene matches. The CDR3 DNA is TGTGCCAGCAGCTTGTTCCAGGGGGTATCCTATAATTCACCCCTCCACTTT. It encodes CASSLFQGVSYNSPLHF. Looking up the rest from reference TRBV5-6 and TRBJ1-6 gives the full variable domain: DAGVTQSPTHLIKTRGQQVTLRCSPKSGHDTVSWYQQALGQGPQFIFQYYEEEERQRGNFPDRFSGHQFPNYSSELNVNALLLGDSALYLCASSLFQGVSYNSPLHFGNGTRLTVT.

Here the CDR3 DNA reads TGTGCCAGCAGCGCGAATTCGGGCTCCTACAATGAGCAGTTCTTC. It codes for CASSANSGSYNEQFF. The rearrangement joins TRBV9 to TRBJ2-1; D unclear. The germline V and J ends were trimmed by 3 bases and 0 bases, with 10 bases remaining between them. CDR1 is SGDLS, CDR2 YYNGEE, per germline. The CDR3 has 15 amino acids. The complete variable domain, with remaining parts taken from reference TRBV9 and TRBJ2-1, reads DSGVTQTPKHLITATGQRVTLRCSPRSGDLSVYWYQQSLDQGLQFLIQYYNGEERAKGNILERFSAQQFPDLHSELNLSSLELGDSALYFCASSANSGSYNEQFFGPGTRLTVL.

The V gene is TRBV7-8, the J gene TRBJ2-3, with 12 bases identical to TRBD2. V gave up 1 base and J gave up 2 bases; unmatched junction bases: 4. The CDR3 is 17 amino acids. Germline CDR1 reads SGHVS; CDR2 reads FQNEAQ. The CDR3 loop is CASSLDRLAGDTDTQYF. CDR3 nucleotides: TGTGCCAGCAGCTTAGACAGACTAGCGGGGGACACAGATACGCAGTATTTT. Drawing the rest from reference TRBV7-8 and TRBJ2-3, the complete variable domain is GAGVSQSPRYKVAKRGQDVALRCDPISGHVSLFWYQQALGQGPEFLTYFQNEAQLDKSGLPSDRFFAERPEGSVSTLKIQRTQQEDSAVYLCASSLDRLAGDTDTQYFGPGTRLTVL.

The V call is TRBV7-2, the J call TRBJ2-5, with unresolved D. Germline V lookup: CDR1 SGHTA, CDR2 FQGNSA. Trimming stripped 7 bases from V and 2 bases from J, with 11 bases between. The CDR3 length is 13 residues. The CDR3 DNA is TGTGCCAGCACCAAACCAGTACAAGAGACCCAGTACTTC. Its protein is CASTKPVQETQYF.

This clone was counted many times. V usage is TRBV2 and J usage is TRBJ1-5, with a weak D call TRBD1 (5 bases). Germline V gives CDR1 SNHLY, CDR2 FYNNEI. The length of the CDR3 is 18 residues. V lost 4 bases, J lost 5 bases, and 24 bases lay in between. The CDR3 nucleotides are TGTGCCAGCAGTGTGTCGACGACAGAGGTGATTCGGTATCAGCCCCAGCATTTT. Translation: CASSVSTTEVIRYQPQHF. Drawing the rest from reference TRBV2 and TRBJ1-5, the complete variable domain is EPEVTQTPSHQVTQMGQEVILRCVPISNHLYFYWYRQILGQKVEFLVSFYNNEISEKSEIFDDQFSVERPDGSNFTLKIRSTKLEDSAMYFCASSVSTTEVIRYQPQHFGDGTRLSIL.

The rearrangement links TRBV5-6 to TRBJ2-7, with 7 bases lining up with TRBD2. CDR1 and CDR2 (germline): SGHDT, YYEEEE. Germline trimming cut 1 base from V and 3 bases from J; bases unmatched to any gene: 4. The CDR3 extends over 14 amino acids. In DNA, the CDR3 is TGTGCCAGCAGCTTGTTAGCGGGTATCTACGAGCAGTACTTC. Its translation is CASSLLAGIYEQYF.

This clone showed up just once. V gene TRBV2 combines with J gene TRBJ2-5; TRBD1 might be the D (5 bases). Germline lookup yields CDR1 SNHLY and CDR2 FYNNEI. V was cut by 6 bases and J by 5 bases, with 19 bases left in between. CDR3 length equals 15 residues. This CDR3 reads CASRGASKGEETQYF. For the CDR3, the DNA is TGTGCCAGCAGAGGGGCTAGTAAGGGCGAGGAGACCCAGTACTTC.

J is TRBJ2-2 and V is TRBV9; D is possibly TRBD1 (5 bases). Germline loops: CDR1 SGDLS, CDR2 YYNGEE. V gave up 4 bases and J gave up 3 bases, with 7 bases separating them. This CDR3 comprises 13 residues. CDR3 sequence: CASSPRDTGELFF. For the CDR3, the DNA is TGTGCCAGCAGCCCCAGGGACACCGGGGAGCTGTTTTTT.

The chain couples TRBV7-2 to TRBJ1-6, with D perhaps TRBD1 (5 bases). The CDR3 is 15 residues long. Deletions cut 1 base from V and 9 bases from J, with 13 bases between. Germline V CDR1 and CDR2: SGHTA, FQGNSA. CDR3 nucleotides: TGTGCCAGCAGCTTAGTGGGGCCCTCTAGTTCACCCCTCCACTTT. Protein sequence: CASSLVGPSSSPLHF.

V gene TRBV7-9 combines with J gene TRBJ2-7; the match to TRBD1 covers 9 bases. The CDR3 extends over 15 amino acids. The trim removed 5 bases at V and 3 bases at J, leaving 8 bases unmatched. The germline CDR1 and CDR2 sequences are SEHNR and FQNEAQ (reference sequence). The CDR3 DNA reads TGTGCCAGCAGCGGGTCGGGACAGGGAAACTACGAGCAGTACTTC. It is translated as CASSGSGQGNYEQYF.

The chain recombines TRBV9 with TRBJ2-2, with unresolved D. The V gene lost 1 base and the J gene lost 7 bases, with 8 bases spanning the gap. Per the germline V gene, CDR1 is SGDLS and CDR2 is YYNGEE. The CDR3 has 13 amino acids. The CDR3 DNA reads TGTGCCAGCAGCGTAATCAACGGCGGGGAGCTGTTTTTT. Amino acids: CASSVINGGELFF.

The chain is built from TRBV29-1 and TRBJ1-1; possible D gene TRBD1, 5 bases. CDR3 size: 13 residues. Germline-derived CDR1 and CDR2 are SQVTM and ANQGSEA. The V gene lost 0 bases and the J gene lost 2 bases, with 7 bases spanning the gap. CDR3 bases: TGCAGCGTTGAAGAACAGGCAAACACTGAAGCTTTCTTT. Amino acids: CSVEEQANTEAFF.